A single sample gave rise to the 11 T cell receptor beta chains below, sequenced in a study of cytomegalovirus exposure and HLA in healthy donors. The PCR had 60 Vbeta and 13 Jbeta primers. Method: immunoSEQ multiplex PCR; TCRdb's copy keeps in-frame clones and lacks some. The specimen's table records 80,000 or so clones. What was sequenced was PBMCs. All receptors derive from a woman aged 30 to 39 in good health and CMV-seronegative.

The chain combines TRBV7-2 with TRBJ2-5, with a weak D call TRBD1 (5 bases). The V gene's germline CDR1 is SGHTA and CDR2 FQGNSA. This CDR3 region has 14 residues. V lost 4 bases to trimming and J lost 5 bases, with 14 bases between them. The CDR3 here is CASSSSRVTETQYF. The CDR3 nucleotides read TGTGCCAGCAGCTCCTCCAGGGTTACGGAGACCCAGTACTTC.

The chain is built from TRBV13 and TRBJ2-1; 11 bases line up with TRBD2. The CDR3 contains 16 residues. V lost 4 bases to trimming and J lost 10 bases; unmatched junction nucleotides: 12. Per the germline V gene, CDR1 is PRHDT and CDR2 is FYEKMQ (reference sequence). The CDR3 DNA reads as TGTGCCAGCAGCTCCGGACTAGCGGGCGTCCTGGGGGAGCAGTTCTTC. It translates to CASSSGLAGVLGEQFF. The whole variable domain, remainder taken from reference TRBV13 and TRBJ2-1, is AAGVIQSPRHLIKEKRETATLKCYPIPRHDTVYWYQQGPGQDPQFLISFYEKMQSDKGSIPDRFSAQQFSDYHSELNMSSLELGDSALYFCASSSGLAGVLGEQFFGPGTRLTVL.

The rearrangement links TRBV10-3 to TRBJ2-1; 7 bases map to TRBD2. The length of the CDR3 is 15 residues. Losses at the gene ends were 4 bases for V and 1 base for J; bases not matched to a gene: 4. CDR1 and CDR2 from the germline V gene are ENHRY and SYGVKD. The DNA for the CDR3 is TGTGCCATCAGTGCTAGCGGAACTTCCTACAATGAGCAGTTCTTC. Residues: CAISASGTSYNEQFF.

V is TRBV25-1 and J is TRBJ2-7, with TRBD1 matching over 9 bases. After removal of 10 bases from V and 2 bases from J, the junction contained 9 bases not matched to a gene. The V gene's germline CDR1 is MGHDK and CDR2 SYGVNS. CDR3 length: 14 residues. The CDR3 region is CANTRDRVAYEQYF. The DNA for the CDR3 is TGTGCCAATACCCGGGACAGGGTTGCCTACGAGCAGTACTTC.

The J gene is TRBJ1-1, the V gene TRBV6-1; 11 nucleotides agree with TRBD1. J lost 5 bases, V lost 4 bases, and 6 bases had no gene match. The CDR3 is 15 residues long. CDR1 is MNHNS, CDR2 SASEGT, per germline. For the CDR3, the DNA is TGTGCCAGCAGTGGGACAGGGGGCCTAGTTACTGAAGCTTTCTTT. Protein: CASSGTGGLVTEAFF.

V and J are TRBV7-2 and TRBJ2-2; no definite D call. The germline V and J ends were trimmed by 5 bases and 6 bases, with 10 bases remaining between them. From germline, CDR1 is SGHTA and CDR2 FQGNSA. This CDR3 comprises 13 residues. Written as DNA, the CDR3 is TGTGCCAGCAGCCAGGTGTTGGCCGGGGAGCTGTTTTTT. This codes for CASSQVLAGELFF.

The rearrangement joins TRBV5-4 to TRBJ2-7; D is unclear. CDR1 is SGHNT and CDR2 is YYREEE in the germline V gene (reference sequence). This CDR3 has 12 residues. The V and J ends lost 2 bases and 5 bases respectively, with 8 bases between them. The CDR3: CASSLDTDEQYF. The DNA for the CDR3 is TGTGCCAGCAGCTTAGATACGGACGAGCAGTACTTC. Using reference TRBV5-4 and TRBJ2-7 for the parts outside the CDR3, the full variable domain is ETGVTQSPTHLIKTRGQQVTLRCSSQSGHNTVSWYQQALGQGPQFIFQYYREEENGRGNFPPRFSGLQFPNYSSELNVNALELDDSALYLCASSLDTDEQYFGPGTRLTVT.

The rearrangement links TRBV6-5 to TRBJ1-5; no clear D gene. Germline V lookup: CDR1 MNHEY, CDR2 SVGAGI. The CDR3 runs 11 residues. Trimming left V 8 bases short and J 2 bases short, with 4 bases between. The CDR3 coding sequence is TGTGCCAGCTTCGGCAATCAGCCCCAGCATTTT. Translated: CASFGNQPQHF.

This rearrangement joins TRBV30 to TRBJ1-2, with 9 bases identical to TRBD1. Germline trimming cut 5 bases from V and 1 base from J; bases unmatched to any gene: 5. There are 14 residues in the CDR3. CDR1 and CDR2 (germline): GTSNPN, SVGIG (reference sequence). This CDR3 reads CAWGDRANNYGYTF. The CDR3 coding sequence is TGTGCCTGGGGGGACAGGGCCAATAACTATGGCTACACCTTC.

Remarks on this clone: A read error may produce the germline difference seen at one junction end. CDR3 amino acids: CASSLEAVLAEPCTDTQYF. The DNA for the CDR3 is TGTGCTAGCAGCTTAGAGGCCGTCCTAGCAGAACCTTGTACTGATACGCAGTATTTT. The chain recombines TRBV7-7 with TRBJ2-3; D perhaps matches TRBD2 (5 bases). CDR3 length: 19 residues. CDR1 and CDR2 (germline): SSHAT, FNYEAQ (reference sequence).

V usage is TRBV5-4 and J usage is TRBJ2-7; TRBD2 is a possible D gene (6 bases). V lost 2 bases and J lost 6, with 18 bases in between. There are 15 residues in the CDR3. Germline V gene lookup returns CDR1 SGHNT and CDR2 YYREEE (reference sequence). The CDR3, as DNA: TGTGCCAGCAGCTTAACGGGAGAAGGGTTGGGCGAGCAGTACTTC. As protein: CASSLTGEGLGEQYF.